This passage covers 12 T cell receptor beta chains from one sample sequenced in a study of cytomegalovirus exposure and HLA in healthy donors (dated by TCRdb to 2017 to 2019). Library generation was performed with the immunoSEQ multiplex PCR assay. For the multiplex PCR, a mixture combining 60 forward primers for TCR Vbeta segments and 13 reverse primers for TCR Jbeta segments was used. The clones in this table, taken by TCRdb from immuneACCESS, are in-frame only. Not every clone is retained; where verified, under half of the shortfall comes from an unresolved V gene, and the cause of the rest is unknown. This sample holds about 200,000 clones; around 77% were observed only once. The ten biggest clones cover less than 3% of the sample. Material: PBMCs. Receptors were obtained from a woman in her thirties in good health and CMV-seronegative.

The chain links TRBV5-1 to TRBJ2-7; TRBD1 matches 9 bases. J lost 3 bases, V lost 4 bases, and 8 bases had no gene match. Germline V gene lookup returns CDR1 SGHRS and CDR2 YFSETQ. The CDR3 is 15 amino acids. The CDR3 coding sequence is TGCGCCAGCAGCCACCGGGGACAGGGCTTCTACGAGCAGTACTTC. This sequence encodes CASSHRGQGFYEQYF.

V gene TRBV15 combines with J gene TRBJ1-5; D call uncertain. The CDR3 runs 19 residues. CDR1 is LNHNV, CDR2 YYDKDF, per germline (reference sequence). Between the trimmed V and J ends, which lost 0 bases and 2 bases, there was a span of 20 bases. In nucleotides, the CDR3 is TGTGCCACCAGCAGAGATCTCTTGGCCGAGGAGACGGGCAATCAGCCCCAGCATTTT. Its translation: CATSRDLLAEETGNQPQHF.

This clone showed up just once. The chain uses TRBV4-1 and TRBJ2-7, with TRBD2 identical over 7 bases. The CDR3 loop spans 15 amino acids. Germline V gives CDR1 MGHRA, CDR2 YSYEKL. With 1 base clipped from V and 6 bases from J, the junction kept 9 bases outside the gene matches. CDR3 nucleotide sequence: TGCGCCAGCAGCCAAGGGGGAGGGGCAGTGTTCGAGCAGTACTTC. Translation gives CASSQGGGAVFEQYF.

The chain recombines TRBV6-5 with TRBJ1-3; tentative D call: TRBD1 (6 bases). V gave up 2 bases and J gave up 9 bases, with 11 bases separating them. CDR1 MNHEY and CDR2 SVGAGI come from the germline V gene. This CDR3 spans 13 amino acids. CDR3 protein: CASSYGGWGTIYF. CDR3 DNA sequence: TGTGCCAGCAGTTACGGGGGCTGGGGCACCATATATTTT.

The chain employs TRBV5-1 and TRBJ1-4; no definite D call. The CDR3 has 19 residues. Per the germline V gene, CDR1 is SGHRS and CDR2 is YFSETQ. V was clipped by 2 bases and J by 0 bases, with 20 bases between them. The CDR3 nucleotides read TGCGCCAGCAGCTTTGGGCGGATGAGGCCGGAGGCAACTAATGAAAAACTGTTTTTT. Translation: CASSFGRMRPEATNEKLFF.

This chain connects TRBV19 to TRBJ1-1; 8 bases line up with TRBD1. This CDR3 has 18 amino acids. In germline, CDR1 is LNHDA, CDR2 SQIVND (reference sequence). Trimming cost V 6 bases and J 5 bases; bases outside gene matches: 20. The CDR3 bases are TGTGCCAGTAGAAGAAGAAAGCGACAGGGGATCCTTGAAACTGAAGCTTTCTTT. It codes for CASRRRKRQGILETEAFF.

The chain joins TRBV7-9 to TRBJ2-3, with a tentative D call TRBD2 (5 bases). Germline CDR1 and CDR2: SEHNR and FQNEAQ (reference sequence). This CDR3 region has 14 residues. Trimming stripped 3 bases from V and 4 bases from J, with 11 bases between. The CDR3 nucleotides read TGTGCCAGCAGCTTGGAAAGCGGAGCAGATACGCAGTATTTT. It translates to CASSLESGADTQYF. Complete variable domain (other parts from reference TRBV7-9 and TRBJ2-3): DTGVSQNPRHKITKRGQNVTFRCDPISEHNRLYWYRQTLGQGPEFLTYFQNEAQLEKSRLLSDRFSAERPKGSFSTLEIQRTEQGDSAMYLCASSLESGADTQYFGPGTRLTVL.

The CDR3 loop is CASSRGLAAQVETQYF. CDR3 coding DNA: TGCGCCAGCAGCCGCGGACTAGCGGCGCAAGTAGAGACCCAGTACTTC. The chain combines TRBV4-1 with TRBJ2-5, with TRBD2 matching 10 bases. Trimming took 4 bases from V and 4 from J; bases not matched to a gene: 9. CDR3 length: 16 amino acids. The germline V gene encodes CDR1 MGHRA and CDR2 YSYEKL.

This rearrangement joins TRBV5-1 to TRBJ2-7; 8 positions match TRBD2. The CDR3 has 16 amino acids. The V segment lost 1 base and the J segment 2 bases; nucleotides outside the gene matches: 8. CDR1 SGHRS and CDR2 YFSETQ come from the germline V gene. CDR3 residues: CASSLLLREVAYEQYF. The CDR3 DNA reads TGCGCCAGCAGCTTGTTGTTGCGGGAGGTTGCCTACGAGCAGTACTTC.

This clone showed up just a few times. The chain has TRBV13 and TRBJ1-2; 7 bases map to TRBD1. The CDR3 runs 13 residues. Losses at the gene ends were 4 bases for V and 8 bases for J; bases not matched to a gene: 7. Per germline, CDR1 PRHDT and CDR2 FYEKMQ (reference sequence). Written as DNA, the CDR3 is TGTGCCAGCAGCTCACACAGGGGTGACGGCTACACCTTC. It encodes CASSSHRGDGYTF. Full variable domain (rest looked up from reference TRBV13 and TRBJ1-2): AAGVIQSPRHLIKEKRETATLKCYPIPRHDTVYWYQQGPGQDPQFLISFYEKMQSDKGSIPDRFSAQQFSDYHSELNMSSLELGDSALYFCASSSHRGDGYTFGSGTRLTVV.

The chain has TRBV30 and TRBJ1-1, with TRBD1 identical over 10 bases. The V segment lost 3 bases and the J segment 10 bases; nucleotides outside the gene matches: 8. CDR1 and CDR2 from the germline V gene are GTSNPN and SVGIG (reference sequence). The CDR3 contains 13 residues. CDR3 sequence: CAWRPRTGGGAFF. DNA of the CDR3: TGTGCCTGGAGACCTAGGACAGGGGGGGGAGCTTTCTTT.

The CDR3 spells CASSEEATRNQPQHF. The CDR3 DNA reads TGTGCCAGCAGTGAAGAGGCCACCAGGAATCAGCCCCAGCATTTT. V is TRBV6-1 and J is TRBJ1-5; unclear D gene. V lost 1 base, J lost 4 bases, and 11 bases lay in between. The CDR3 has 15 residues. Germline CDR1 reads MNHNS; CDR2 reads SASEGT.